This T cell receptor (beta chain) was profiled in a study of early T cells in non-severe SARS-CoV-2 infection. General study results and limits: Anti-spike CD8 specificities were favored by VDJdb matching, whose results missed private and CD4 specificities.

TCRdb independently ran MiXCR on the 5' RACE reads; one entry per CDR3 protein. The sample holds about 52,000 distinct CDR3 sequences; approximately 6.7% are singletons and the top ten take about 3.9%. This clonotype was seen repeatedly, ten times or more. Its cognate antigen is unknown. The CDR3 has 12 amino acids. CDR1 GTSNPN and CDR2 SVGIG come from the germline V gene (reference sequence). The V end lost 2 bases, the J end lost 7 bases, and 12 bases lay between the germline ends. This rearrangement joins TRBV30 to TRBJ2-7; D is uncertain. The TCR sequence derives from an adult who was a healthcare worker with PCR-confirmed SARS-CoV-2 infection or an uninfected control (not recorded which). The sample consisted of whole blood. This CDR3 is CAWSIGRHEQYF. Written as DNA, the CDR3 is TGTGCCTGGAGTATAGGACGGCATGAGCAGTACTTC.